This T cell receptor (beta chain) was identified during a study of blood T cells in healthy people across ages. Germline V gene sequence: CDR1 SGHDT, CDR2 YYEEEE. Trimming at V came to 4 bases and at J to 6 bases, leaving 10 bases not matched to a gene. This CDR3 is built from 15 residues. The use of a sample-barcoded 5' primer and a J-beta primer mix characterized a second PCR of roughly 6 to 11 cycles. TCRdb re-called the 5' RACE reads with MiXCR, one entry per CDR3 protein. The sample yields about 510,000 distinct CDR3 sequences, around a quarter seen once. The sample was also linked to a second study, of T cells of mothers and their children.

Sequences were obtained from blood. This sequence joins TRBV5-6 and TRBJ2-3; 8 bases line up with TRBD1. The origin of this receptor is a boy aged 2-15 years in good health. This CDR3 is CASSPWTGRADTQYF. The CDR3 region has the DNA TGTGCCAGCAGCCCGTGGACAGGGCGAGCGGATACGCAGTATTTT.